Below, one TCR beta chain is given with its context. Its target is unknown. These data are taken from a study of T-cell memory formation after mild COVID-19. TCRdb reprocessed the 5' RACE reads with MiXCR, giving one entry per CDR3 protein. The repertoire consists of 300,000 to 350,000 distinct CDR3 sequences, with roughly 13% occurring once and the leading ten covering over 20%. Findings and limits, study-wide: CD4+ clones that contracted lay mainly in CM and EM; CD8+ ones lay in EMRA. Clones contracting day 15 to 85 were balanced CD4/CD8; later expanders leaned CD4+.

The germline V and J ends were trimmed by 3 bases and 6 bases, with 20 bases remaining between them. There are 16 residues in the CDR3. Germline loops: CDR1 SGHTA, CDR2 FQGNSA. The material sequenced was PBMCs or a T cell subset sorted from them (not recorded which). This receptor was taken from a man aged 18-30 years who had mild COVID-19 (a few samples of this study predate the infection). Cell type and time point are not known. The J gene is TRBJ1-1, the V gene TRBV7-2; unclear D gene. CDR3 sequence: CASSLGWARDLPEAFF. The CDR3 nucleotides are TGTGCCAGCAGCTTGGGGTGGGCGAGAGACCTCCCTGAAGCTTTCTTT.